The 17 T cell receptor beta chains presented below share a single source sample, sequenced in a study of blood T cell repertoires in COVID-19. TCRdb's copy holds only in-frame clones and misses some; the assay was immunoSEQ multiplex PCR. The sample yields about 370,000 clones, roughly nine tenths seen once. Sequencing used peripheral blood. These receptors all come from a woman aged 30 to 39 with COVID-19, enrolled during active disease.

Only a few counts were recorded for this clone. The chain combines TRBV14 with TRBJ1-2; 9 nucleotides match TRBD1. The CDR3 extends over 15 amino acids. Trimming took 0 bases from V and 2 from J; bases not matched to a gene: 1. The germline CDR1 and CDR2 sequences are SGHDN and FVKESK. Written as DNA, the CDR3 is TGTGCCAGCAGCCAAGAGGGACAGGGAAACTATGGCTACACCTTC. Protein: CASSQEGQGNYGYTF.

Written as DNA, the CDR3 is TGTGCCAGCTCACCTGGGGGAGGGTACAATCAGCCCCAGCATTTT. Translating gives CASSPGGGYNQPQHF. The chain recombines TRBV18 with TRBJ1-5; D is perhaps TRBD1 (5 bases). Germline V CDR1 and CDR2: KGHSH, LQKENI. V shed 3 bases and J shed 3 bases, with 12 bases lying between them. This CDR3 is 15 amino acids long. Combining the CDR3 with reference TRBV18 and TRBJ1-5 gives the whole variable domain NAGVMQNPRHLVRRRGQEARLRCSPMKGHSHVYWYRQLPEEGLKFMVYLQKENIIDESGMPKERFSAEFPKEGPSILRIQQVVRGDSAAYFCASSPGGGYNQPQHFGDGTRLSIL.

The V call is TRBV7-9, the J call TRBJ2-6; tentatively, D is TRBD1 (5 bases). V was trimmed by 0 bases and J by 0 bases, leaving 12 bases between them. The germline gives CDR1 SEHNR, CDR2 FQNEAQ (reference sequence). CDR3 length: 18 residues. In DNA, the CDR3 is TGTGCCAGCAGCTTAGCAGGGGCCTACCTCTCTGGGGCCAACGTCCTGACTTTC. Translated, it gives CASSLAGAYLSGANVLTF.

The J gene is TRBJ2-3, the V gene TRBV27; D might be TRBD2 (6 bases). Trimming removed 6 bases at V and 3 bases at J, with 16 bases between. Looked up from germline, CDR1 is MNHEY and CDR2 is SMNVEV (reference sequence). There are 15 residues in the CDR3. The CDR3 nucleotides read TGTGCCAGCAGCCACCCTGGGGGGAGGACAGATACGCAGTATTTT. Translated, it gives CASSHPGGRTDTQYF.

This clone showed up just a few times. J is TRBJ2-2 and V is TRBV10-2; D not resolved. The CDR3 covers 13 residues. Germline values: CDR1 WSHSY, CDR2 SAAADI. The V and J ends lost 6 bases and 2 bases respectively, with 7 bases between them. The CDR3 DNA reads as TGCGCCAGCAGACGAGAAAACACCGGGGAGCTGTTTTTT. Its translation: CASRRENTGELFF.

The chain recombines TRBV7-9 with TRBJ2-3; TRBD2 is a possible D gene (6 bases). The CDR3 is 15 amino acids. V was clipped by 5 bases and J by 3 bases, with 15 bases between them. Looked up from germline, CDR1 is SEHNR and CDR2 is FQNEAQ (reference sequence). The CDR3, as DNA: TGTGCCAGCAGCCCCGGTTCGGGGGAAACAGATACGCAGTATTTT. Protein: CASSPGSGETDTQYF.

CDR3 residues: CAWSAGLVVGGQYF. The CDR3 region has the DNA TGTGCCTGGAGTGCGGGACTAGTGGTCGGGGGGCAGTATTTT. The chain employs TRBV30 and TRBJ2-3, with 8 bases fitting TRBD2. V shed 1 base, J shed 11 bases, and the junction held 11 bases outside the gene matches. The length of the CDR3 is 14 residues. Per the germline V gene, CDR1 is GTSNPN and CDR2 is SVGIG (reference sequence).

This chain joins TRBV2 and TRBJ1-2; 8 positions match TRBD1. The ends lost 3 bases at V and 4 bases at J; junction bases unmatched: 4. The CDR3 totals 14 residues. CDR1 is SNHLY and CDR2 is FYNNEI in the germline V gene. CDR3 bases: TGTGCCAGCAGTGACGACAGGGGCGGCTATGGCTACACCTTC. Encoded protein: CASSDDRGGYGYTF.

The chain employs TRBV5-6 and TRBJ2-7; TRBD2 might be the D (7 bases). Germline CDR1 and CDR2: SGHDT and YYEEEE. This CDR3 has 14 amino acids. Trimming removed 2 bases at V and 5 bases at J, with 14 bases between. The DNA of the CDR3 is TGTGCCAGCAGCTTTCGGGGGGCGAAGGACGAGCAGTACGTC. Protein product: CASSFRGAKDEQYV.

This rearrangement joins TRBV11-2 to TRBJ1-3, with D possibly matching TRBD1 (6 bases). CDR1 and CDR2 from the germline V gene are SGHAT and FQNNGV. The length of the CDR3 is 18 residues. V was pared by 5 bases and J by 4 bases, with 24 bases between. This CDR3 is CASSHYRGGLGDGNTIYF. In DNA form, the CDR3 reads TGTGCCAGCAGCCACTATAGGGGGGGACTTGGCGACGGAAACACCATATATTTT.

The gene calls are TRBV30 and TRBJ1-1; D remains ambiguous. V was clipped by 4 bases and J by 1 base, with 16 bases between them. The CDR3 runs to 15 residues. Germline V lookup: CDR1 GTSNPN, CDR2 SVGIG (reference sequence). The CDR3: CAWTYSSDSNTEAFF. The CDR3 DNA sequence: TGTGCCTGGACCTACTCTTCTGACTCGAACACTGAAGCTTTCTTT.

V gene TRBV2 combines with J gene TRBJ1-4; D is uncertain. The length of the CDR3 is 12 residues. Germline-derived CDR1 and CDR2 are SNHLY and FYNNEI. Trimming left V 4 bases short and J 7 bases short, with 7 bases between. The CDR3 nucleotides are TGTGCCAGCAGTGGCGACTTTGAAAAACTGTTTTTT. Amino acid sequence: CASSGDFEKLFF.

This chain links TRBV5-1 with TRBJ1-4; D gene unclear. Trimming took off 2 bases at V and 2 bases at J, with 7 bases between the two ends. The CDR3 spans 14 residues. Germline V gives CDR1 SGHRS, CDR2 YFSETQ. CDR3 coding DNA: TGCGCCAGCAGCTTTCAGAATACTAATGAAAAACTGTTTTTT. Translated: CASSFQNTNEKLFF.

A single count supports this clone. V gene TRBV10-2 combines with J gene TRBJ2-3; possible D gene TRBD2, 5 bases. Trimming stripped 0 bases from V and 2 bases from J, with 9 bases between. The CDR3 has 15 residues. The germline gives CDR1 WSHSY, CDR2 SAAADI. CDR3 coding DNA: TGCGCCAGCAGTGAGTCTAGCGCCCACACAGATACGCAGTATTTT. Encoded protein: CASSESSAHTDTQYF.

A note on this clone: Within the sample, other DNA sequences also encode this same CDR3. V is TRBV5-4 and J is TRBJ2-7, with 11 bases lining up with TRBD2. Germline loops: CDR1 SGHNT, CDR2 YYREEE (reference sequence). Trimming took 2 bases from V and 1 from J; bases not matched to a gene: 2. The CDR3 is 15 residues long. CDR3 amino acids: CASSFGTSGSYEQYF. In nucleotides, the CDR3 is TGTGCCAGCAGCTTCGGGACTAGCGGTTCCTACGAGCAGTACTTC.

This clone occurred a few times. The chain uses TRBV5-4 and TRBJ2-1; D gene unclear. The CDR3 consists of 17 residues. Deletions cut 0 bases from V and 0 bases from J, with 13 bases between. Germline assignment: CDR1 SGHNT and CDR2 YYREEE (reference sequence). CDR3 amino acids: CASSLGARSSSYNEQFF. Written as DNA, the CDR3 is TGTGCCAGCAGCTTGGGGGCTCGTTCCAGCTCCTACAATGAGCAGTTCTTC.

The chain uses TRBV9 and TRBJ1-1, with TRBD1 matching over 7 bases. The V gene end was trimmed by 0 bases and the J gene end by 1 base; junction bases not matched to a gene: 6. Germline V gene lookup returns CDR1 SGDLS and CDR2 YYNGEE. CDR3 size: 16 residues. Here the CDR3 reads CASSVGVGGANTEAFF. CDR3 coding DNA: TGTGCCAGCAGCGTAGGGGTAGGGGGCGCGAACACTGAAGCTTTCTTT.